This TCR beta chain came from a study of post-analysis software for immune sequencing data. cDNA libraries of TCR beta carried unique molecular identifiers. In TCRdb, the PCR reads were re-called with MiXCR into one record per CDR3 protein. In the table there are about 620,000 distinct CDR3 sequences, roughly two fifths of which are singletons. This CDR3 spans 14 amino acids. CDR1 is PRHDT and CDR2 is FYEKMQ in the germline V gene (reference sequence). Whole-study findings and limits: Samples from a shared batch, those prepared together, strongly co-clustered by F measure. Significantly decreased normalized Chao1 diversity was recorded for multiple sclerosis patients relative to controls. TRBV5-6, TRBV5-1 and TRBV20-1 were among four or five TRBV segments more frequent in patients than controls.

For this clonotype: Its antigen is not known.

Sample: blood. This chain connects TRBV13 to TRBJ2-4; weak D call: TRBD2 (6 bases). Gene TRBJ2-7 matches the end of the DNA better, so the J call may be wrong. This receptor was taken from a girl between 10 and 17 years old with multiple sclerosis. CDR3 DNA sequence: TGTGCCAGCAGCTCCCCAGGGAGGAACTACGAGCAGTACTTC. Translation: CASSSPGRNYEQYF.